A single T cell receptor beta chain is shown here with its context. Its target is not known. CDR3 length equals 13 residues. Germline V gene lookup returns CDR1 KGHSH and CDR2 LQKENI. The germline V and J ends were trimmed by 3 bases and 7 bases, with 10 bases remaining between them. The sample originates from a study of B cell selection in AIRE deficiency. Study-wide results and limits: About 30.6% of healthy-shared Treg TCRbeta sequences appeared in patient Tconv cells. Of some 3,700 shared Treg TCRbeta sequences, about 30% were healthy-donor-only and 9.3% patient-only. In TCRBV usage, CDR3 length and diversity, patient Tconv and Treg cells matched healthy donors.

Generated by immunoSEQ multiplex PCR, the TCRdb table keeps only in-frame clones and is missing some. The sample yields approximately 26,000 clones, 92% seen once. Regulatory T cells were sorted as CD4+CD25hiCD127low/negative cells. Sequenced: CD4+CD25+ Tregs sorted from PBMCs. J is TRBJ1-5 and V is TRBV18, with TRBD1 as a possible D gene (5 bases). The TCR originated in a human donor in good health. The CDR3 reads CASSPGGGQPQHF. CDR3 nucleotide sequence: TGTGCCAGCTCACCGGGCGGGGGACAGCCCCAGCATTTT.